The 20 T cell receptor beta chains presented below share a single source sample, sequenced in a study of blood T cell repertoires in COVID-19. Using immunoSEQ multiplex PCR, the repertoire was profiled, and TCRdb retains in-frame clones only, with some absent. The sample holds about 280,000 clones, around 89% seen once. What was sequenced was PBMCs or T cells enriched from blood (not recorded which). These receptors were collected from a woman aged 18-29 years with acute COVID-19.

The CDR3 is CASSLGGGANYGYTF. CDR3 coding DNA: TGTGCCAGCAGCCTTGGAGGGGGCGCTAACTATGGCTACACCTTC. This chain joins TRBV3-1 (or the pseudogene TRBV3-2) and TRBJ1-2; TRBD1 matches 7 bases. Germline V lookup: CDR1 LGHDT, CDR2 YNNKEL (reference sequence). The CDR3 runs to 15 residues. V lost 4 bases to trimming and J lost 0 bases; unmatched junction nucleotides: 5.

V is TRBV2 and J is TRBJ2-5; a possible D gene is TRBD1 (6 bases). CDR1 and CDR2 (germline): SNHLY, FYNNEI. The CDR3 contains 13 residues. With 5 bases removed from V and 1 base from J, the gap between germline ends came to 8 bases. This chain's CDR3 is CASSIGGQETQYF. The DNA for the CDR3 is TGTGCCAGCAGTATAGGGGGCCAAGAGACCCAGTACTTC. Full variable domain (outside the CDR3, taken from reference TRBV2 and TRBJ2-5): EPEVTQTPSHQVTQMGQEVILRCVPISNHLYFYWYRQILGQKVEFLVSFYNNEISEKSEIFDDQFSVERPDGSNFTLKIRSTKLEDSAMYFCASSIGGQETQYFGPGTRLLVL.

The chain joins TRBV5-1 to TRBJ1-2; 9 nucleotides align to TRBD1. V gave up 0 bases and J gave up 5 bases; unmatched junction bases: 5. The germline V gene encodes CDR1 SGHRS and CDR2 YFSETQ. CDR3 length: 15 residues. CDR3 DNA sequence: TGCGCCAGCAGCTTGGCCCCGACAGGGGGTTATGGCTACACCTTC. This codes for CASSLAPTGGYGYTF. Complete variable domain (other parts from reference TRBV5-1 and TRBJ1-2): KAGVTQTPRYLIKTRGQQVTLSCSPISGHRSVSWYQQTPGQGLQFLFEYFSETQRNKGNFPGRFSGRQFSNSRSEMNVSTLELGDSALYLCASSLAPTGGYGYTFGSGTRLTVV.

The chain combines TRBV7-3 with TRBJ1-2, with D unresolved. The germline gives CDR1 SGHTA, CDR2 FQGTGA. Trimming cost V 6 bases and J 7 bases, with 12 bases left between them. The CDR3 covers 12 residues. This chain's CDR3 is CASSHSPTGYTF. The CDR3 DNA sequence: TGTGCCAGCAGTCACAGCCCAACTGGCTACACCTTC.

This clone was picked up one time. CDR3 sequence: CASSPHRDRGQSPLHF. DNA for the CDR3: TGTGCCAGCAGTCCGCACCGGGACAGGGGGCAGTCACCCCTCCACTTT. The chain couples TRBV27 to TRBJ1-6, with 12 bases identical to TRBD1. V gave up 5 bases and J gave up 10 bases; unmatched junction bases: 9. This CDR3 spans 16 amino acids. Looked up from germline, CDR1 is MNHEY and CDR2 is SMNVEV (reference sequence).

V usage is TRBV7-9 and J usage is TRBJ2-7; TRBD2 matches at 11 bases. CDR1 and CDR2 from the germline V gene are SEHNR and FQNEAQ (reference sequence). V lost 5 bases, J lost 2 bases, and 11 bases stayed unmatched. The length of the CDR3 is 17 residues. CDR3 sequence (DNA): TGTGCCAGCAGCCGACTAGCTAGCGGGAGGCCCCCCTACGAGCAGTACTTC. Its protein is CASSRLASGRPPYEQYF. Supplemented by reference TRBV7-9 and TRBJ2-7, the full variable domain reads DTGVSQNPRHKITKRGQNVTFRCDPISEHNRLYWYRQTLGQGPEFLTYFQNEAQLEKSRLLSDRFSAERPKGSFSTLEIQRTEQGDSAMYLCASSRLASGRPPYEQYFGPGTRLTVT.

The chain links TRBV19 to TRBJ2-1, with TRBD2 matching over 16 bases. The CDR3 extends over 20 amino acids. Losses at the gene ends were 1 base for V and 1 base for J; bases not matched to a gene: 7. From germline, CDR1 is LNHDA and CDR2 SQIVND (reference sequence). The CDR3 bases are TGTGCCAGTAGTATAGTGGGGACTAGCGGGAGGGGTAGTTCCTACAATGAGCAGTTCTTC. Residues: CASSIVGTSGRGSSYNEQFF.

A single count supports this clone. CDR3 region: CASSLYPSGRNNEQFF. The CDR3, as DNA: TGTGCCAGCAGTTTATATCCTAGCGGGAGGAACAATGAGCAGTTCTTC. This chain links TRBV27 with TRBJ2-1; the match to TRBD2 covers 11 bases. Germline V gene sequence: CDR1 MNHEY, CDR2 SMNVEV (reference sequence). The ends lost 1 base at V and 5 bases at J; junction bases unmatched: 4. The CDR3 runs 16 residues.

The J gene is TRBJ2-1, the V gene TRBV14; 8 bases map to TRBD2. V lost 5 bases and J lost 6; bases outside the gene matches: 9. The CDR3 runs to 15 residues. Germline CDR1 is SGHDN and CDR2 is FVKESK. CDR3 nucleotides: TGTGCCAGCAGCAATATAGCGGGGACCATCAATGAGCAGTTCTTC. The encoded protein is CASSNIAGTINEQFF.

This chain joins TRBV7-6 and TRBJ2-7, with 10 bases aligning to TRBD1. The CDR3 spans 14 residues. Germline CDR1 SGHVS, CDR2 FNYEAQ. With V trimmed by 4 bases and J by 4 bases, 4 bases remained unmatched. CDR3 sequence: CASSYPGQGYEQYF. CDR3 sequence (DNA): TGTGCCAGCAGCTACCCGGGACAGGGGTACGAGCAGTACTTC. Full variable domain (outside the CDR3, taken from reference TRBV7-6 and TRBJ2-7): GAGVSQSPRYKVTKRGQDVALRCDPISGHVSLYWYRQALGQGPEFLTYFNYEAQQDKSGLPNDRFSAERPEGSISTLTIQRTEQRDSAMYRCASSYPGQGYEQYFGPGTRLTVT.

This clone showed up just once. V gene TRBV27 combines with J gene TRBJ1-1, with unresolved D. V dropped 8 bases and J dropped 1 base, with 14 bases sitting between them. This CDR3 is 14 amino acids long. CDR1 and CDR2 (germline): MNHEY, SMNVEV (reference sequence). The CDR3 DNA reads TGTGCCAGCCTACAGACCCGCTGGAACACTGAAGCTTTCTTT. This sequence encodes CASLQTRWNTEAFF.

This chain uses TRBV15 with TRBJ1-1; a weak D match, TRBD1 (6 bases). The V end lost 1 base, the J end lost 4 bases, and 10 bases lay between the germline ends. Germline V gene lookup returns CDR1 LNHNV and CDR2 YYDKDF (reference sequence). The CDR3 runs 14 residues. CDR3 region: CATSRAGGFTEAFF. CDR3 DNA: TGTGCCACCAGCAGAGCGGGGGGCTTCACTGAAGCTTTCTTT.

This chain uses TRBV28 with TRBJ2-7, with 9 bases identical to TRBD2. Germline V gives CDR1 MDHEN, CDR2 SYDVKM. CDR3 length equals 15 residues. Trimming took 1 base from V and 2 from J; bases not matched to a gene: 3. The CDR3 reads CASSLSSGNAYEQYF. The CDR3 region has the DNA TGTGCCAGCAGTTTATCTAGCGGGAATGCCTACGAGCAGTACTTC. Combining the CDR3 with reference TRBV28 and TRBJ2-7 gives the whole variable domain DVKVTQSSRYLVKRTGEKVFLECVQDMDHENMFWYRQDPGLGLRLIYFSYDVKMKEKGDIPEGYSVSREKKERFSLILESASTNQTSMYLCASSLSSGNAYEQYFGPGTRLTVT.

This chain links TRBV5-1 with TRBJ1-3, with D perhaps matching TRBD1 (5 bases). Deletions cut 3 bases from V and 0 bases from J, with 22 bases between. The germline V gene has CDR1 SGHRS and CDR2 YFSETQ. CDR3 length equals 19 residues. The CDR3 loop reads CASSSGLGGVGTSGNTIYF. In DNA, the CDR3 is TGCGCCAGCAGCTCCGGGCTCGGGGGGGTTGGAACCTCTGGAAACACCATATATTTT.

This chain joins TRBV4-3 and TRBJ2-2; 9 bases match TRBD2. V dropped 5 bases and J dropped 3; count of bases not matched to a gene: 4. Germline lookup yields CDR1 LGHNA and CDR2 YSLEER. This CDR3 is built from 15 residues. The CDR3 coding sequence is TGCGCCAGCAGCTTCCGGACTAGCGACACCGGGGAGCTGTTTTTT. It specifies CASSFRTSDTGELFF.

This chain connects TRBV6-1 to TRBJ2-2, with a possible D match to TRBD1 (6 bases). Deletions cut 4 bases from V and 5 bases from J, with 17 bases between. Germline CDR1 MNHNS, CDR2 SASEGT. The CDR3 length is 16 residues. As DNA, the CDR3 is TGTGCCAGCAGTGCCCGACAGGAAGGAGGAACCGGGGAGCTGTTTTTT. Translation gives CASSARQEGGTGELFF.

The chain links TRBV18 to TRBJ2-7; TRBD2 is a possible D gene (6 bases). The germline V gene has CDR1 KGHSH and CDR2 LQKENI. Trimming cost V 5 bases and J 3 bases, with 20 bases left between them. The CDR3 spans 16 residues. The CDR3 DNA sequence: TGTGCCAGCTCAACAAACCAGCGGGCCGGATTCTACGAGCAGTACTTC. Protein: CASSTNQRAGFYEQYF. Looking up the rest from reference TRBV18 and TRBJ2-7 gives the full variable domain: NAGVMQNPRHLVRRRGQEARLRCSPMKGHSHVYWYRQLPEEGLKFMVYLQKENIIDESGMPKERFSAEFPKEGPSILRIQQVVRGDSAAYFCASSTNQRAGFYEQYFGPGTRLTVT.

The rearrangement joins TRBV24-1 to TRBJ1-3, with no clear D. The CDR3 totals 14 residues. Germline-derived CDR1 and CDR2 are KGHDR and SFDVKD. V lost 3 bases and J 2 bases, leaving 7 bases between the germline ends. The CDR3 loop is CATSDPVAGNTIYF. CDR3 coding DNA: TGTGCCACCAGTGATCCGGTCGCTGGAAACACCATATATTTT.

The gene calls are TRBV6-6 and TRBJ1-1, with D perhaps TRBD1 (5 bases). The CDR3 sequence is 16 residues long. Trimming took 0 bases from V and 1 from J, leaving 12 bases between them. Germline CDR1 MNHNY, CDR2 SVGAGI (reference sequence). The CDR3 DNA follows: TGTGCCAGCAGTTACTCGGGGACGGGAGGGAACACTGAAGCTTTCTTT. This codes for CASSYSGTGGNTEAFF.

The gene calls are TRBV5-1 and TRBJ2-1; 7 positions match TRBD2. Germline V gives CDR1 SGHRS, CDR2 YFSETQ. The CDR3 contains 16 residues. After removal of 0 bases from V and 8 bases from J, the junction contained 11 bases not matched to a gene. The CDR3 here is CASSLAPLAGVDEQFF. The CDR3 nucleotides are TGCGCCAGCAGCTTGGCCCCTCTTGCGGGAGTAGATGAGCAGTTCTTC.